The TCR beta chain under discussion was sequenced for a study of CXCR3-negative and CXCR3-positive naive CD8 T cells. Germline-derived CDR1 and CDR2 are SNHLY and FYNNEI. The CDR3 contains 12 residues. Of note for this clonotype: Its specificity is unknown.

Broader study findings: A higher hydrophobicity marked the TRB CDR3s of CXCR3-positive naive cells versus CXCR3-negative naive cells. In both naive subsets diversity was comparably high, whereas memory CD8+ cells showed much lower diversity.

TRB cDNA libraries were made by UMI-labeled 5' RACE. With the 5' RACE reads reprocessed, TCRdb shows one record per CDR3 protein and no DNA. Its table lists around 110,000 distinct CDR3 sequences. This TCR derives from a human donor in good health. Some clones in this sample may be carry-over from other donors' samples. The chain has TRBV2 and TRBJ2-7. The specimen was naive CXCR3+ CD8+ T cells from blood. Subset defined: CD45RO-CCR7+CD27+CD95- naive CD8+ T cells expressing CXCR3 (TNR3+). CDR3: CASSASIYEQYF.